The source of this TCR beta chain is a study of T-cell memory formation after mild COVID-19. Study-level results: Clones that shrank (day 15 to 85) were balanced CD4/CD8, whereas later expanders leaned CD4+. The pre-infection memory compartment contained some responding clones, suggesting cross-reactive memory joined.

TCRdb passed the 5' RACE reads through MiXCR, listing each CDR3 protein once. The repertoire holds nearly 40,000 distinct CDR3 sequences, 6% to 6.5% seen once, with around 0.81% in the top ten. This clonotype was detected only a few times. The target antigen is unknown. The clonotype was recovered from an adult who had mild COVID-19 (a few samples of this study predate the infection). Cell type and time point are not known. What was sequenced was PBMCs or a T cell subset sorted from them (not recorded which).

The CDR3 reads CASSPGTAQETQYF. CDR3 nucleotides: TGTGCCAGCAGCCCCGGGACAGCCCAAGAGACCCAGTACTTC. The chain recombines TRBV9 with TRBJ2-5; 7 nucleotides align to TRBD1. The CDR3 has 14 residues. CDR1 SGDLS and CDR2 YYNGEE come from the germline V gene. The junction had 4 bases not matched to a gene; V was cut back by 4 bases and J by 1 base. Variable domain in full (rest from reference TRBV9 and TRBJ2-5): DSGVTQTPKHLITATGQRVTLRCSPRSGDLSVYWYQQSLDQGLQFLIQYYNGEERAKGNILERFSAQQFPDLHSELNLSSLELGDSALYFCASSPGTAQETQYFGPGTRLLVL.